This T cell receptor beta chain is from a study of cytotoxic CD8 clonotypes in ibrutinib-treated CLL. Study outcomes and limitations: Sampling times, which were not matched between the groups, differed between sustained-remission patients and progressing patients. Circulating CD8+ T-cell counts were tracked by baseline clonality, which exceeded that of age-matched healthy donors.

This clone was recorded once. Its antigen is not known. This table comes from immunoSEQ multiplex PCR, and its TCRdb copy is limited to in-frame clones, with some not included. The top ten clones hold approximately 7.6% of a sample with about 140,000 clones, more than 70% of them seen once. The CDR3 runs 12 residues. V was cut by 3 bases and J by 4 bases, with 7 bases left in between. Germline V gene data show CDR1 as WSHSY and CDR2 as SAAADI. The clonotype was recovered from a human donor with chronic lymphocytic leukemia. This chain links TRBV10-2 with TRBJ2-7; D remains ambiguous. The sample here was PBMCs, taken after 36 months of ibrutinib treatment. CDR3 DNA: TGCGCCAGCAGTGAATTGAGATACGAGCAGTACTTC. It encodes CASSELRYEQYF.